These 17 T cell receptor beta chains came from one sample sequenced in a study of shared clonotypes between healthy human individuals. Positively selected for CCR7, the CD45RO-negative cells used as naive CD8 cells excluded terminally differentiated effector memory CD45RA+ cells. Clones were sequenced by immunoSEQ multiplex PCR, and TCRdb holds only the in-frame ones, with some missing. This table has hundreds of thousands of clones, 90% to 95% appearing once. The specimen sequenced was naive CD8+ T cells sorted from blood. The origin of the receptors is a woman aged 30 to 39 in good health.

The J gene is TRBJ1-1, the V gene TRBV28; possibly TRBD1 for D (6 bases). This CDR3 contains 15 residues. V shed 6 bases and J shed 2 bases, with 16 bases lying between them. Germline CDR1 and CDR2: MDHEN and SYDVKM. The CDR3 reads CASSPPPGVNTEAFF. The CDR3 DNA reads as TGTGCCAGCAGCCCGCCCCCAGGGGTCAACACTGAAGCTTTCTTT.

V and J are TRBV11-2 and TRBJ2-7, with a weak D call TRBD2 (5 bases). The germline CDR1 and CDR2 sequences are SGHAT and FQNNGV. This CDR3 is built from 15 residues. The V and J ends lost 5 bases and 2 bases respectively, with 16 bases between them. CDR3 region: CASSRGSRLPYEQYF. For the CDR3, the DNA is TGTGCCAGCAGCCGAGGGAGTAGATTACCCTACGAGCAGTACTTC.

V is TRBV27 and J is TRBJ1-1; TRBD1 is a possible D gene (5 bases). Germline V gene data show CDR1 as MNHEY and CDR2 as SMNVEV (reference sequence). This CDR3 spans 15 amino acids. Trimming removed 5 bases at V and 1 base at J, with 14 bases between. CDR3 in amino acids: CASSPWTMGNTEAFF. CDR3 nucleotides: TGTGCCAGCAGTCCTTGGACAATGGGGAACACTGAAGCTTTCTTT.

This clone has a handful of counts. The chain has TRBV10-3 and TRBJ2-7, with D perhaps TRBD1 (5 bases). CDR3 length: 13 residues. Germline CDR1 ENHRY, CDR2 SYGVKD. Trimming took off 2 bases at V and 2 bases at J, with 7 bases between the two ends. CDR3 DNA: TGTGCCATCAGTGAGGGACATGCCTACGAGCAGTACTTC. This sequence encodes CAISEGHAYEQYF.

CDR3 amino acids: CASSPTNSYEQYF. The CDR3 DNA sequence: TGTGCCAGTTCCCCGACTAACTCCTACGAGCAGTACTTC. The chain employs TRBV27 and TRBJ2-7; D might be TRBD2 (5 bases). The CDR3 totals 13 residues. V shed 9 bases and J shed 0 bases, with 12 bases lying between them. Per germline, CDR1 MNHEY and CDR2 SMNVEV (reference sequence).

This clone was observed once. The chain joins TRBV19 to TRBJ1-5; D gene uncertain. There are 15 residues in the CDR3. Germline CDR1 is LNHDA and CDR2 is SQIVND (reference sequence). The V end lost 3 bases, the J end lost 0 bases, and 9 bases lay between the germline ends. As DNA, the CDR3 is TGTGCCAGTAGTATGGCGACATCTAGCAATCAGCCCCAGCATTTT. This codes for CASSMATSSNQPQHF.

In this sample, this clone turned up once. The DNA for the CDR3 is TGTGCCAGTAGCAATACGGGGGGATTGGAGACCCAGTACTTC. As protein: CASSNTGGLETQYF. This chain uses TRBV19 with TRBJ2-5, with 7 bases matching TRBD2. The ends lost 6 bases at V and 5 bases at J; junction bases unmatched: 9. From germline, CDR1 is LNHDA and CDR2 SQIVND (reference sequence). CDR3 length: 14 amino acids.

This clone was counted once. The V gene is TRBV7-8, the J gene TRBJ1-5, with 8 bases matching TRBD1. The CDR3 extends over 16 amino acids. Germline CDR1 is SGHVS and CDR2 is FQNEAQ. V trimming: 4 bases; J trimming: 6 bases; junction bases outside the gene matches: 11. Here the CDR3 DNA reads TGTGCCAGCAGCTCTCTGGCAGGGGGCGAAAGTCAGCCCCAGCATTTT. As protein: CASSSLAGGESQPQHF.

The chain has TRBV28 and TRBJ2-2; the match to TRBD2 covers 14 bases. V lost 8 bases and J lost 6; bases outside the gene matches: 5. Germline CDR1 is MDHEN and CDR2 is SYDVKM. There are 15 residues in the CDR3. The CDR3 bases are TGTGCCAGCCACGGACTAGCGGGAGGTTCCGGGGAGCTGTTTTTT. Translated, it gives CASHGLAGGSGELFF.

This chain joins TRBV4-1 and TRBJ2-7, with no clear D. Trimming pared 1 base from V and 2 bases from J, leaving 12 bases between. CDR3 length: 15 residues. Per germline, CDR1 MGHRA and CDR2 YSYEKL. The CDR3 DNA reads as TGCGCCAGCAGCCAAGTAATTAGGCAAACCTACGAGCAGTACTTC. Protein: CASSQVIRQTYEQYF.

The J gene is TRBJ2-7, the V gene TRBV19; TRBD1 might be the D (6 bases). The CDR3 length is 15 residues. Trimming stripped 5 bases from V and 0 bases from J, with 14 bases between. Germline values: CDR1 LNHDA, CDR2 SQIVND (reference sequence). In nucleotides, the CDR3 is TGTGCCAGTAGTCCGGGACACATTAGCTCCTACGAGCAGTACTTC. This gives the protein CASSPGHISSYEQYF.

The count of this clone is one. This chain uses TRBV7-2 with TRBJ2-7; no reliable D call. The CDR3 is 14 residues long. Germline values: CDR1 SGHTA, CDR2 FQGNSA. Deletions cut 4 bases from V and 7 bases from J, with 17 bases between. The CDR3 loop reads CASSSRSRWWEQYF. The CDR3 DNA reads TGTGCCAGCAGCTCCCGTTCCAGGTGGTGGGAGCAGTACTTC.

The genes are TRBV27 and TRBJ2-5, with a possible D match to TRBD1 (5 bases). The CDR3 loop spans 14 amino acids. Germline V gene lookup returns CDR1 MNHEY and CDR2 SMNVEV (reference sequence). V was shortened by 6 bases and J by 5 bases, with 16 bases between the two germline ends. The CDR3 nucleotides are TGTGCCAGCAGAGGGGAAGGTGATGGGGAGACCCAGTACTTC. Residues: CASRGEGDGETQYF.

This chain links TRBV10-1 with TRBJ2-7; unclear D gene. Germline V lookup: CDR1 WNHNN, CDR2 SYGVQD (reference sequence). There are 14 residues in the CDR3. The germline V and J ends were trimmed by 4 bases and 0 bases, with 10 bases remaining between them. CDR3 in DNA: TGCGCCAGCAGTGCAGGTGGAAGCTCCTACGAGCAGTACTTC. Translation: CASSAGGSSYEQYF.

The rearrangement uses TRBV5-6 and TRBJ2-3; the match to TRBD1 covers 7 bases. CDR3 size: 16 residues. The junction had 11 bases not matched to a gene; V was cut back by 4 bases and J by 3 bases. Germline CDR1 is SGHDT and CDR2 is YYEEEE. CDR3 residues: CASSPTGALWTDTQYF. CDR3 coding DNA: TGTGCCAGCAGCCCCACAGGGGCCCTGTGGACAGATACGCAGTATTTT.

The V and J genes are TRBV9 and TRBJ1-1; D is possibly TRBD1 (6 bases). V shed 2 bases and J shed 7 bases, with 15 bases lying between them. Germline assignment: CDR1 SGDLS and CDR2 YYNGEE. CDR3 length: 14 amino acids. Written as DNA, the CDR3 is TGTGCCAGCAGCGTCACCGGGACACTGGGTGAAGCTTTCTTT. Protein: CASSVTGTLGEAFF.

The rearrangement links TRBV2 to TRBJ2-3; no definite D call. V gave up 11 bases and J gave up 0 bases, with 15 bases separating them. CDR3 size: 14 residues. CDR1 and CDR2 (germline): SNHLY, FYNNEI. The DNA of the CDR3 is TGTGCCTCCGCAAGGGTCGATAGCACAGATACGCAGTATTTT. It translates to CASARVDSTDTQYF.